Listed below are T cell receptor beta chains from one sample, sequenced in a study of cytomegalovirus exposure and HLA in healthy donors. Sequencing was performed with immunoSEQ multiplex PCR; in TCRdb, only in-frame clones are kept and a portion is missing. This table holds 110,000 to 150,000 clones, roughly 76% found once. Sequenced input: PBMCs. Source of these receptors: a female donor in good health and CMV-seronegative. Each CDR3 is given without its conserved first and last residue. D genes are given only for firm matches.

D gene,J gene,V gene,CDR3 protein
.,TRBJ2-1,TRBV15,ATSRVSARADNEQF
.,TRBJ2-2,TRBV10-1,ASTSTGELF
TRBD1,TRBJ1-3,TRBV11-2,ASSLALGTAGNTIY
.,TRBJ1-1,TRBV18,ASSPTVLNTEAF
.,TRBJ1-1,TRBV10-1,ASSEVSGVTEAF
.,TRBJ2-7,TRBV9,ASSVANADEQY
.,TRBJ2-1,TRBV28,ASSLRVVEQF
TRBD2,TRBJ2-1,TRBV19,ASSNLAGGYNEQF
.,TRBJ2-7,TRBV6-5,ASSSGGHFDEQY
.,TRBJ1-2,TRBV29-1,SVEETAYGYT
TRBD1,TRBJ1-4,TRBV2,ASSESGGRGEKLF
.,TRBJ2-3,TRBV18,ASSLDSSDTQY
.,TRBJ1-3,TRBV28,ASSRRAYSGNTIY
.,TRBJ1-2,TRBV27,ASSLIGREYGYT
.,TRBJ2-7,TRBV5-6,ASSLGGSSSYEQY
TRBD2,TRBJ2-1,TRBV7-9,ASSGRLGTSGKGENEQF
TRBD1,TRBJ1-2,TRBV29-1,SVMLQGTKGGYT
TRBD1,TRBJ2-2,TRBV19,ASTPGQVNTGELF
TRBD2,TRBJ2-5,TRBV30,AWSGVRTSNFQETQY
TRBD2,TRBJ2-1,TRBV27,ASSLGLAGTSYNEQF
.,TRBJ1-6,TRBV13,ASSLIDRAGFGSPLH
.,TRBJ1-4,TRBV2,ASITATNEKLF
TRBD1,TRBJ2-2,TRBV27,ASSLSQGFTGELF